Listed here are 19 T cell receptor beta chains from one sample, sequenced in a study of OX40 agonist ivuxolimab in advanced cancers. Only in-frame clones appear in the TCRdb table, and some are missing; sequencing was by immunoSEQ multiplex PCR. The sample shows 50,000 to 65,000 clones, approximately 83% of them seen only once. Sequences were derived from CD4+ or CD8+ T cells sorted from blood, sampled in a trial of the OX40 agonist ivuxolimab. The receptors shown here come from an adult with an advanced solid tumor such as melanoma, head and neck, liver or kidney cancer.

The gene calls are TRBV19 and TRBJ2-4; 11 bases align to TRBD2. The CDR3 runs 15 residues. V lost 9 bases and J lost 0; bases outside the gene matches: 4. The germline CDR1 and CDR2 sequences are LNHDA and SQIVND (reference sequence). The CDR3 here is CASLAGGAAKNIQYF. The CDR3 coding sequence is TGTGCCAGCCTAGCGGGGGGTGCAGCCAAAAACATTCAGTACTTC.

The chain has TRBV6-5 and TRBJ1-2, with 7 positions matching TRBD1. Germline lookup yields CDR1 MNHEY and CDR2 SVGAGI. J was trimmed by 7 bases and V by 6 bases; bases with no gene match: 8. This CDR3 is built from 13 residues. Written as DNA, the CDR3 is TGTGCCAGCAGGCAAGACAGGGACGCTGGCTACACCTTC. It is translated as CASRQDRDAGYTF.

V and J are TRBV27 and TRBJ2-1, with D possibly TRBD1 on 6 matching bases. Germline V gene sequence: CDR1 MNHEY, CDR2 SMNVEV (reference sequence). V was pared by 6 bases and J by 10 bases, with 16 bases between. This CDR3 contains 13 residues. The CDR3 sequence is CASRAQGSREQFF. In DNA, the CDR3 is TGTGCCAGCAGGGCCCAGGGGTCTCGGGAGCAGTTCTTC.

The chain carries TRBV4-1 and TRBJ2-1, with D unclear. Germline CDR1 reads MGHRA; CDR2 reads YSYEKL. This CDR3 spans 12 amino acids. Trimming took off 4 bases at V and 5 bases at J, with 6 bases between the two ends. CDR3 sequence (DNA): TGCGCCAGCAGCCCAAAAAACAATGAGCAGTTCTTC. Translating it yields CASSPKNNEQFF.

The CDR3 sequence: CASSFLGGSDEQYV. CDR3 nucleotide sequence: TGCGCCAGCAGCTTCCTCGGGGGGAGCGACGAGCAGTACGTC. This chain uses TRBV5-1 with TRBJ2-7; 7 positions agree with TRBD2. Trimming cost V 2 bases and J 5 bases; bases outside gene matches: 7. Germline lookup yields CDR1 SGHRS and CDR2 YFSETQ. This CDR3 has 14 amino acids.

The chain uses TRBV11-2 and TRBJ2-7, with TRBD1 matching 8 bases. J gave up 6 bases and V 1 base, and 5 bases lay outside the gene matches. This CDR3 has 14 residues. The germline gives CDR1 SGHAT, CDR2 FQNNGV. CDR3 nucleotides: TGTGCCAGCAGCTTAGGACAGGGGATGGGCGAGCAGTACTTC. It encodes CASSLGQGMGEQYF.

The chain recombines TRBV15 with TRBJ2-7; possible D gene TRBD2, 6 bases. Germline lookup yields CDR1 LNHNV and CDR2 YYDKDF (reference sequence). V lost 3 bases, J lost 0 bases, and 9 bases lay in between. The CDR3 has 14 amino acids. The CDR3 protein is CATSREGLSYEQYF. The DNA for the CDR3 is TGTGCCACCAGCAGGGAGGGTCTCTCCTACGAGCAGTACTTC.

The CDR3 loop reads CASSLEAGNSPLHF. The CDR3 DNA follows: TGTGCCAGCAGCTTGGAAGCCGGGAATTCACCCCTCCACTTT. The chain has TRBV5-4 and TRBJ1-6, with D hard to call. The CDR3 runs 14 residues. From germline, CDR1 is SGHNT and CDR2 YYREEE (reference sequence). The V end was cut by 0 bases, the J end by 7 bases, with 8 bases between.

The V gene is TRBV6-4, the J gene TRBJ2-1; D remains unclear. This CDR3 is built from 15 residues. Germline loops: CDR1 MRHNA, CDR2 SNTAGT. Between the trimmed V and J ends, which lost 4 bases and 0 bases, there was a span of 10 bases. For the CDR3, the DNA is TGTGCCAGCAGTGTTCAAAGTTCCTCCTACAATGAGCAGTTCTTC. Translation: CASSVQSSSYNEQFF.

The chain employs TRBV19 and TRBJ2-1, with 10 bases lining up with TRBD2. Looked up from germline, CDR1 is LNHDA and CDR2 is SQIVND (reference sequence). The CDR3 totals 17 residues. V dropped 3 bases and J dropped 3; count of bases not matched to a gene: 8. The CDR3 region is CASSIASGRVNYNEQFF. CDR3 coding DNA: TGTGCCAGTAGTATCGCTAGCGGGAGAGTTAACTACAATGAGCAGTTCTTC.

The chain joins TRBV27 to TRBJ1-2, with a weak D call TRBD1 (6 bases). This CDR3 is 13 amino acids long. The germline V and J ends were trimmed by 6 bases and 5 bases, with 13 bases remaining between them. In germline, CDR1 is MNHEY, CDR2 SMNVEV (reference sequence). The CDR3 coding sequence is TGTGCCAGCAGGAACCTACAGGGTTATGGCTACACCTTC. Translated: CASRNLQGYGYTF.

The chain combines TRBV7-9 with TRBJ1-6, with 7 bases lining up with TRBD1. Germline V gene sequence: CDR1 SEHNR, CDR2 FQNEAQ (reference sequence). This CDR3 spans 18 amino acids. V shed 5 bases, J shed 8 bases, and the junction held 18 bases outside the gene matches. For the CDR3, the DNA is TGTGCCAGCAGCATTAGGAAAAAGGGGGCTGGGGAAGATTCACCCCTCCACTTT. This encodes CASSIRKKGAGEDSPLHF. The full variable domain, rest sourced from reference TRBV7-9 and TRBJ1-6, is DTGVSQNPRHKITKRGQNVTFRCDPISEHNRLYWYRQTLGQGPEFLTYFQNEAQLEKSRLLSDRFSAERPKGSFSTLEIQRTEQGDSAMYLCASSIRKKGAGEDSPLHFGNGTRLTVT.

The chain couples TRBV15 to TRBJ1-2; 7 bases agree with TRBD1. J gave up 0 bases and V 1 base, and 5 bases lay outside the gene matches. Germline CDR1 and CDR2: LNHNV and YYDKDF (reference sequence). The CDR3 length is 16 residues. In DNA form, the CDR3 reads TGTGCCACCAGCAGAGTTCGACAGGGAGCTAACTATGGCTACACCTTC. As protein: CATSRVRQGANYGYTF. Looking up the rest from reference TRBV15 and TRBJ1-2 gives the full variable domain: DAMVIQNPRYQVTQFGKPVTLSCSQTLNHNVMYWYQQKSSQAPKLLFHYYDKDFNNEADTPDNFQSRRPNTSFCFLDIRSPGLGDTAMYLCATSRVRQGANYGYTFGSGTRLTVV.

This clone showed up just once. The V and J genes are TRBV21-1 and TRBJ1-2. TRBV21-1 is described as a pseudogene. CDR3 length: 14 residues. In nucleotides, the CDR3 is TGTGCCAGCAGCAAAAGAGGTTCCAACTATGGCTACACCTTC. It encodes CASSKRGSNYGYTF.

The chain recombines TRBV7-2 with TRBJ2-3; D possibly corresponds to TRBD2 (5 bases). The ends were cut back, 5 bases at V and 0 bases at J, with 12 bases in the middle. The germline V gene encodes CDR1 SGHTA and CDR2 FQGNSA. The CDR3 covers 15 residues. The CDR3 DNA reads TGTGCCAGCAGCGGGTACGGCGGGAGCACAGATACGCAGTATTTT. This encodes CASSGYGGSTDTQYF. The full variable domain, in which reference TRBV7-2 and TRBJ2-3 provide the parts outside the CDR3, is GAGVSQSPSNKVTEKGKDVELRCDPISGHTALYWYRQSLGQGLEFLIYFQGNSAPDKSGLPSDRFSAERTGGSVSTLTIQRTQQEDSAVYLCASSGYGGSTDTQYFGPGTRLTVL.

This clone showed up just a few times. This chain's CDR3 is CASNALWDQPQHF. In DNA form, the CDR3 reads TGTGCCAGCAATGCATTGTGGGATCAGCCCCAGCATTTT. The V call is TRBV2, the J call TRBJ1-5; D gene ambiguous. The CDR3 runs to 13 residues. Germline lookup yields CDR1 SNHLY and CDR2 FYNNEI. V was shortened by 7 bases and J by 5 bases, with 12 bases between the two germline ends.

The chain couples TRBV5-1 to TRBJ2-5; the match to TRBD1 covers 10 bases. Germline V gives CDR1 SGHRS, CDR2 YFSETQ. CDR3 length: 16 amino acids. With 5 bases clipped from V and 5 bases from J, the junction kept 12 bases outside the gene matches. The CDR3 loop is CASSSTGTGAEETQYF. The CDR3 DNA reads as TGCGCCAGCAGTTCCACTGGGACAGGGGCGGAGGAGACCCAGTACTTC.

The rearrangement joins TRBV7-8 to TRBJ2-3; 10 nucleotides line up with TRBD2. Per germline, CDR1 SGHVS and CDR2 FQNEAQ. V shed 5 bases, J shed 0 bases, and the junction held 5 bases outside the gene matches. The CDR3 covers 16 residues. CDR3 sequence reads: CASSPLAGGSTDTQYF. The CDR3 DNA sequence: TGTGCCAGCAGCCCCTTAGCGGGGGGCAGCACAGATACGCAGTATTTT. Variable domain in full (rest from reference TRBV7-8 and TRBJ2-3): GAGVSQSPRYKVAKRGQDVALRCDPISGHVSLFWYQQALGQGPEFLTYFQNEAQLDKSGLPSDRFFAERPEGSVSTLKIQRTQQEDSAVYLCASSPLAGGSTDTQYFGPGTRLTVL.

This clone was seen only a few times. V gene TRBV7-8 combines with J gene TRBJ1-2, with 7 bases identical to TRBD1. Per germline, CDR1 SGHVS and CDR2 FQNEAQ. With V trimmed by 5 bases and J by 4 bases, 10 bases remained unmatched. The CDR3 is made up of 15 amino acids. Here the CDR3 reads CASSQRDSRGYGYTF. The CDR3, as DNA: TGTGCCAGCAGCCAAAGGGACAGCAGGGGCTATGGCTACACCTTC.